What follows are 27 T cell receptor beta chains derived from one specimen sequenced in a study of cytomegalovirus exposure and HLA in healthy donors. The PCR was carried out with 60 Vbeta primers and 13 Jbeta primers. Measured with immunoSEQ multiplex PCR; TCRdb has only the in-frame clones, and not every one. The sample yields about 92,000 clones, around 70% seen once. The specimen was PBMCs. These receptors all stem from a man aged 45-65 years in good health and CMV-seronegative.

The chain employs TRBV9 and TRBJ2-1; possibly TRBD2 for D (6 bases). This CDR3 has 16 residues. Trimming removed 0 bases from V and 5 bases from J, with 15 bases in between. Germline assignment: CDR1 SGDLS and CDR2 YYNGEE. CDR3 nucleotide sequence: TGTGCCAGCAGCGTAGTCTACGGGGAGGCGAACAATGAGCAGTTCTTC. This sequence encodes CASSVVYGEANNEQFF. The whole variable domain, filled in from reference TRBV9 and TRBJ2-1, reads DSGVTQTPKHLITATGQRVTLRCSPRSGDLSVYWYQQSLDQGLQFLIQYYNGEERAKGNILERFSAQQFPDLHSELNLSSLELGDSALYFCASSVVYGEANNEQFFGPGTRLTVL.

The CDR3 DNA reads TGCAGCGTTACAGGGACGCAAGAGACCCAGTACTTC. As protein: CSVTGTQETQYF. The V gene is TRBV29-1, the J gene TRBJ2-5; weak D call: TRBD1 (6 bases). V gave up 5 bases and J gave up 2 bases, with 9 bases separating them. This CDR3 has 12 residues. The germline V gene has CDR1 SQVTM and CDR2 ANQGSEA.

The V gene is TRBV10-3, the J gene TRBJ2-5; 8 nucleotides line up with TRBD1. CDR1 and CDR2 (germline): ENHRY, SYGVKD. This CDR3 has 15 amino acids. Germline trimming cut 0 bases from V and 4 bases from J; bases unmatched to any gene: 4. The CDR3 region is CAISESQGAIETQYF. The CDR3 DNA follows: TGTGCCATCAGTGAGTCCCAGGGGGCGATAGAGACCCAGTACTTC.

This rearrangement joins TRBV30 to TRBJ1-1, with 9 bases that match TRBD1. The CDR3 runs 15 residues. V shed 3 bases, J shed 3 bases, and the junction held 8 bases outside the gene matches. The germline V gene encodes CDR1 GTSNPN and CDR2 SVGIG (reference sequence). The CDR3 loop reads CAWRDYRGRYTEAFF. CDR3 nucleotides: TGTGCCTGGAGGGACTACAGGGGGCGATACACTGAAGCTTTCTTT.

The chain combines TRBV30 with TRBJ1-4; a possible D gene is TRBD1 (5 bases). The CDR3 loop spans 16 amino acids. Germline V gene sequence: CDR1 GTSNPN, CDR2 SVGIG (reference sequence). V shed 5 bases and J shed 0 bases, with 16 bases lying between them. DNA for the CDR3: TGTGCCTGGTCCGGGACGGGAGGAACAACTAATGAAAAACTGTTTTTT. This codes for CAWSGTGGTTNEKLFF.

CDR3 nucleotides: TGTGCCATCAGTGAGTCGATTGCAGGGACAGGGCTAGAGACCCAGTACTTC. It specifies CAISESIAGTGLETQYF. The V and J genes are TRBV10-3 and TRBJ2-5; 9 bases align to TRBD1. Germline V gives CDR1 ENHRY, CDR2 SYGVKD. Unmatched junction bases numbered 9, after V lost 0 bases and J lost 4 bases. The CDR3 loop spans 17 amino acids.

The CDR3 here is CASSGGQGLHNYGYTF. CDR3 nucleotide sequence: TGTGCCAGCAGCGGAGGACAAGGCCTACATAACTATGGCTACACCTTC. The rearrangement links TRBV9 to TRBJ1-2; weak D call: TRBD1 (5 bases). V lost 3 bases and J lost 1, with 16 bases in between. The germline CDR1 and CDR2 sequences are SGDLS and YYNGEE. The CDR3 contains 16 residues.

As concerns this clone: The same CDR3 can be traced to other DNA sequences in this sample. The CDR3 spells CASSVDTNYGYTF. The CDR3, as DNA: TGTGCCAGCAGCGTAGACACAAACTATGGCTACACCTTC. The chain couples TRBV9 to TRBJ1-2; D not certain. The V gene lost 0 bases and the J gene lost 2 bases, with 5 bases spanning the gap. CDR1 SGDLS and CDR2 YYNGEE come from the germline V gene. The CDR3 has 13 amino acids.

This clone appeared once. V and J are TRBV2 and TRBJ2-3, with 8 bases identical to TRBD2. V gave up 2 bases and J gave up 7 bases; unmatched junction bases: 8. The CDR3 extends over 15 amino acids. The germline V gene encodes CDR1 SNHLY and CDR2 FYNNEI. CDR3 coding DNA: TGTGCCAGCAGTGAATTGGGCGGGAGGAGGTATACGCAGTATTTT. This translates into CASSELGGRRYTQYF.

The chain carries TRBV6-5 and TRBJ2-3, with D uncertain. The V end lost 4 bases, the J end lost 7 bases, and 18 bases lay between the germline ends. Germline CDR1 MNHEY, CDR2 SVGAGI. The CDR3 spans 15 residues. CDR3 in DNA: TGTGCCAGCAGTTTGGGTCCTACGAGGCCAAATACGCAGTATTTT. Amino acids: CASSLGPTRPNTQYF.

The chain uses TRBV10-3 and TRBJ1-1; unclear D gene. Germline-derived CDR1 and CDR2 are ENHRY and SYGVKD. This CDR3 has 14 amino acids. V lost 10 bases and J 0 bases, leaving 15 bases between the germline ends. CDR3 protein: CATSSWQMNTEAFF. CDR3 coding DNA: TGTGCCACATCGTCGTGGCAGATGAACACTGAAGCTTTCTTT.

CDR3 in amino acids: CASSTRTSPDTQYF. Here the CDR3 DNA reads TGTGCCAGCAGTACACGGACTAGCCCAGATACGCAGTATTTT. V is TRBV7-2 and J is TRBJ2-3, with 8 bases identical to TRBD2. CDR1 SGHTA and CDR2 FQGNSA come from the germline V gene. The CDR3 length is 14 residues. Trimming at V came to 6 bases and at J to 4 bases, leaving 6 bases not matched to a gene. Combining the CDR3 with reference TRBV7-2 and TRBJ2-3 gives the whole variable domain GAGVSQSPSNKVTEKGKDVELRCDPISGHTALYWYRQSLGQGLEFLIYFQGNSAPDKSGLPSDRFSAERTGGSVSTLTIQRTQQEDSAVYLCASSTRTSPDTQYFGPGTRLTVL.

This clone was detected a few times. The gene calls are TRBV5-6 and TRBJ1-5; a weak D match, TRBD1 (5 bases). Germline CDR1 and CDR2: SGHDT and YYEEEE. This CDR3 contains 14 residues. Deletions cut 3 bases from V and 5 bases from J, with 12 bases between. The CDR3 spells CASSSRARYQPQHF. CDR3 bases: TGTGCCAGCAGCTCCAGGGCCCGCTATCAGCCCCAGCATTTT.

The chain combines TRBV9 with TRBJ2-7, with 9 positions matching TRBD1. V trimming: 3 bases; J trimming: 4 bases; junction bases outside the gene matches: 8. CDR1 is SGDLS, CDR2 YYNGEE, per germline. There are 15 residues in the CDR3. DNA for the CDR3: TGTGCCAGCAGCGGACAGGACAGGGGCGGATACGAGCAGTACTTC. Its translation is CASSGQDRGGYEQYF.

This clone came up a few times. The genes are TRBV30 and TRBJ2-2; the D gene is possibly TRBD1 (5 bases). Germline V lookup: CDR1 GTSNPN, CDR2 SVGIG (reference sequence). The CDR3 sequence is 13 residues long. Trimming cost V 2 bases and J 6 bases, with 10 bases left between them. In nucleotides, the CDR3 is TGTGCCTGGAGTAAGGGGTTGGCCGGGGAGCTGTTTTTT. This sequence encodes CAWSKGLAGELFF.

This clone was counted only a few times. The J gene is TRBJ1-2, the V gene TRBV5-8; D unresolved. Trimming cost V 0 bases and J 12 bases, with 9 bases left between them. Germline CDR1 reads SGHTS; CDR2 reads YDEGEE. The CDR3 sequence is 11 residues long. The CDR3 region is CASSLVIKHTF. The CDR3 DNA follows: TGTGCCAGCAGCTTGGTAATTAAGCACACCTTC.

The chain recombines TRBV9 with TRBJ1-1; 7 bases match TRBD1. The CDR3 totals 16 residues. V lost 1 base, J lost 5 bases, and 11 bases stayed unmatched. Per germline, CDR1 SGDLS and CDR2 YYNGEE. The CDR3 sequence: CASSVNQGELSTEAFF. The CDR3 nucleotides are TGTGCCAGCAGCGTAAATCAGGGGGAATTAAGTACTGAAGCTTTCTTT.

This clone was found a few times. The chain recombines TRBV28 with TRBJ2-2, with 11 bases identical to TRBD2. V lost 4 bases to trimming and J lost 5 bases; unmatched junction nucleotides: 6. CDR1 and CDR2 from the germline V gene are MDHEN and SYDVKM. CDR3 length equals 16 residues. CDR3 sequence (DNA): TGTGCCAGCAGTTCAACTAGCGGGGGAAGAACCGGGGAGCTGTTTTTT. Its translation: CASSSTSGGRTGELFF.

The V gene is TRBV6-6, the J gene TRBJ1-1; D is unresolved. Germline loops: CDR1 MNHNY, CDR2 SVGAGI (reference sequence). Trimming cost V 7 bases and J 11 bases, with 17 bases left between them. The CDR3 loop spans 12 amino acids. CDR3 region: CASNTQGGKAFF. The CDR3 nucleotides read TGTGCCAGCAACACACAAGGAGGGAAGGCTTTCTTT.

This chain uses TRBV6-4 with TRBJ1-2, with D possibly matching TRBD1 (5 bases). With 7 bases removed from V and 2 bases from J, the gap between germline ends came to 20 bases. The CDR3 is 16 residues long. Germline V CDR1 and CDR2: MRHNA, SNTAGT. Here the CDR3 DNA reads TGTGCCAGCACTCCCCCGGAAGGGGCGCGGAACTATGGCTACACCTTC. Protein sequence: CASTPPEGARNYGYTF.

V is TRBV27 and J is TRBJ1-2, with unresolved D. This CDR3 comprises 16 residues. Germline V gene lookup returns CDR1 MNHEY and CDR2 SMNVEV (reference sequence). Trimming took off 6 bases at V and 1 base at J, with 18 bases between the two ends. This CDR3 reads CASRPTEGGYNYGYTF. The CDR3 nucleotides read TGTGCCAGCAGACCTACTGAGGGCGGCTATAACTATGGCTACACCTTC.

This clone was observed a handful of times. V usage is TRBV6-5 and J usage is TRBJ2-2, with a weak D call TRBD2 (5 bases). Trimming took off 5 bases at V and 3 bases at J, with 13 bases between the two ends. The CDR3 contains 15 residues. Germline CDR1 MNHEY, CDR2 SVGAGI. CDR3 bases: TGTGCCAGCAGTCCCGTCGGACTGTACACCGGGGAGCTGTTTTTT. It yields the protein CASSPVGLYTGELFF.

This clone was observed at least ten times. This chain connects TRBV4-3 to TRBJ1-2; 10 nucleotides line up with TRBD1. CDR3 length: 15 residues. Germline trimming cut 0 bases from V and 4 bases from J; bases unmatched to any gene: 2. Germline CDR1 and CDR2: LGHNA and YSLEER. The CDR3 spells CASSQERTGGYGYTF. In nucleotides, the CDR3 is TGCGCCAGCAGCCAAGAACGGACAGGGGGCTATGGCTACACCTTC.

The V and J genes are TRBV27 and TRBJ1-4, with D perhaps matching TRBD1 (6 bases). V dropped 5 bases and J dropped 8 bases, with 9 bases sitting between them. Germline assignment: CDR1 MNHEY and CDR2 SMNVEV (reference sequence). CDR3 length: 12 residues. Here the CDR3 DNA reads TGTGCCAGCAGTGGGACAAAGGAAAAACTGTTTTTT. Translated, it gives CASSGTKEKLFF.

The rearrangement joins TRBV11-2 to TRBJ2-5; 8 nucleotides agree with TRBD2. Germline V gene sequence: CDR1 SGHAT, CDR2 FQNNGV. Trimming at V came to 5 bases and at J to 2 bases, leaving 10 bases not matched to a gene. The length of the CDR3 is 16 residues. CDR3 region: CASSPDWAGGQETQYF. DNA for the CDR3: TGTGCCAGCAGCCCCGACTGGGCGGGGGGTCAAGAGACCCAGTACTTC.

The rearrangement links TRBV29-1 to TRBJ2-5; the D is unclear. Looked up from germline, CDR1 is SQVTM and CDR2 is ANQGSEA. Trimming removed 1 base at V and 0 bases at J, with 12 bases between. The length of the CDR3 is 15 residues. Here the CDR3 reads CSVEVVSQYQETQYF. The CDR3, as DNA: TGCAGCGTTGAAGTTGTATCGCAGTACCAAGAGACCCAGTACTTC.

This chain connects TRBV16 to TRBJ2-3, with 7 nucleotides matching TRBD1. The trim removed 2 bases at V and 6 bases at J, leaving 11 bases unmatched. The V gene's germline CDR1 is KGHSY and CDR2 FQNENV. The CDR3 contains 16 residues. CDR3 sequence: CASSQRPGGSTDTQYF. DNA for the CDR3: TGTGCCAGCAGCCAACGGCCAGGGGGTTCAACTGATACGCAGTATTTT.